This section outlines one TCR beta chain sequence together with its context. This specimen comes from a study of blood T cell repertoires in COVID-19. Whole-study context: Sites across the United States, Italy and Spain contributed samples from acute and convalescent COVID-19. T cells, B-cell-depleted T cells, or PBMCs supplied cDNA or gDNA.

Original processing notes: It was from reference gene primer amplification that nucleated cell counts were estimated. Sequenced by immunoSEQ multiplex PCR; TCRdb stores in-frame clones only, minus some. V and J calls and clone size are copied from that table; D and trimming were computed from the DNA. This table has roughly 91,000 clones, around 80% appearing once. CDR1 is MGHRA, CDR2 YSYEKL, per germline. Trimming took 1 base from V and 4 from J, leaving 7 bases between them. There are 13 residues in the CDR3. The sequence was collected from a man between 65 and 85 years old with acute or convalescent COVID-19. The sample taken for sequencing was peripheral blood. The chain recombines TRBV4-1 with TRBJ1-1; TRBD1 is a possible D gene (5 bases). This CDR3 is CASSQVQGTEAFF. The CDR3, as DNA: TGCGCCAGCAGCCAAGTCCAGGGCACTGAAGCTTTCTTT.